These 13 T cell receptor beta chains were all obtained from the same sample, sequenced in a study of cytomegalovirus exposure and HLA in healthy donors. The PCR was carried out with 60 Vbeta primers and 13 Jbeta primers. Libraries were prepared by immunoSEQ multiplex PCR; TCRdb keeps only in-frame clonotypes and omits some of them. The sample holds around 150,000 clones, around 80% seen once. The sample taken for sequencing was PBMCs. These TCRs come from a man aged 18 to 35 in good health and CMV-seropositive.

The chain uses TRBV9 and TRBJ2-5; 11 bases line up with TRBD2. Germline trimming cut 3 bases from V and 3 bases from J; bases unmatched to any gene: 4. The CDR3 is made up of 15 amino acids. Germline V lookup: CDR1 SGDLS, CDR2 YYNGEE. Here the CDR3 DNA reads TGTGCCAGCAGCGCGGGACTAGCGGCGGAAGAGACCCAGTACTTC. Its protein product is CASSAGLAAEETQYF.

The chain couples TRBV18 to TRBJ1-5; tentatively, D is TRBD1 (6 bases). The CDR3 is made up of 15 amino acids. Trimming took off 1 base at V and 3 bases at J, with 10 bases between the two ends. In germline, CDR1 is KGHSH, CDR2 LQKENI. DNA for the CDR3: TGTGCCAGCTCACCACTCGCAGGGGCCAATCAGCCCCAGCATTTT. Its translation is CASSPLAGANQPQHF.

The rearrangement joins TRBV5-6 to TRBJ1-2; 11 bases agree with TRBD1. This CDR3 has 15 residues. CDR1 is SGHDT and CDR2 is YYEEEE in the germline V gene. With 1 base clipped from V and 4 bases from J, the junction kept 3 bases outside the gene matches. Here the CDR3 reads CASSLLGQGAYGYTF. The CDR3 DNA sequence: TGTGCCAGCAGCTTGCTAGGACAGGGGGCCTATGGCTACACCTTC.

The chain carries TRBV7-9 and TRBJ2-1, with a possible D match to TRBD2 (6 bases). The CDR3 covers 15 residues. The V gene's germline CDR1 is SEHNR and CDR2 FQNEAQ (reference sequence). V dropped 1 base and J dropped 3 bases, with 10 bases sitting between them. The CDR3 coding sequence is TGTGCCAGCAGCTTAGAACTAGCTCTCTACAATGAGCAGTTCTTC. It translates to CASSLELALYNEQFF.

The chain recombines TRBV4-1 with TRBJ1-1; possible D gene TRBD1, 6 bases. CDR3 length: 14 residues. The V gene's germline CDR1 is MGHRA and CDR2 YSYEKL. Deletions cut 4 bases from V and 1 base from J, with 10 bases between. CDR3 sequence (DNA): TGCGCCAGCAGCCTCCGGGACAAGAACACTGAAGCTTTCTTT. Residues: CASSLRDKNTEAFF.

CDR3 bases: TGCGCCAGCAGTCCGGGACTAGGGGTAGGGACGCAGTATTTT. Translated: CASSPGLGVGTQYF. V usage is TRBV10-1 and J usage is TRBJ2-3; 8 nucleotides line up with TRBD2. Germline lookup yields CDR1 WNHNN and CDR2 SYGVQD (reference sequence). V lost 5 bases and J lost 9; bases outside the gene matches: 10. The CDR3 loop spans 14 amino acids.

The rearrangement uses TRBV11-1 and TRBJ2-5, with D unclear. Germline V CDR1 and CDR2: SGHAT, FQDESV (reference sequence). The V end was cut by 5 bases, the J end by 1 base, with 11 bases between. The CDR3 length is 14 residues. For the CDR3, the DNA is TGTGCCAGCAGCCCTCAACGAGGCCAAGAGACCCAGTACTTC. Its protein product is CASSPQRGQETQYF.

The chain has TRBV29-1 and TRBJ1-1; 9 nucleotides agree with TRBD1. The V segment lost 4 bases and the J segment 4 bases; nucleotides outside the gene matches: 4. The CDR3 loop spans 13 amino acids. Germline CDR1 reads SQVTM; CDR2 reads ANQGSEA. CDR3 DNA sequence: TGCAGCGTTGCTACGGGACAGGGCACTGAAGCTTTCTTT. Its translation is CSVATGQGTEAFF.

The chain carries TRBV7-8 and TRBJ1-1; 7 bases match TRBD1. The CDR3 totals 16 residues. Trimming took 3 bases from V and 3 from J; bases not matched to a gene: 10. Germline lookup yields CDR1 SGHVS and CDR2 FQNEAQ. The chain's CDR3 is CASSLTYRGRDTEAFF. Here the CDR3 DNA reads TGTGCCAGCAGCTTGACCTACAGGGGTCGCGACACTGAAGCTTTCTTT.

The rearrangement uses TRBV6-1 and TRBJ2-6; D unclear. Looked up from germline, CDR1 is MNHNS and CDR2 is SASEGT. There are 13 residues in the CDR3. The V gene lost 8 bases and the J gene lost 2 bases, with 7 bases spanning the gap. The CDR3, as DNA: TGTGCCAGCTCCCCGGCTGGGGCCAACGTCCTGACTTTC. Translating it yields CASSPAGANVLTF.

A remark on this clone: Compared with germline, one end of the junction differs, possibly owing to a read error. Other DNA sequences within the sample encode an identical CDR3. The chain recombines TRBV7-9 with TRBJ1-1; perhaps TRBD1 as D (5 bases). This CDR3 region has 13 residues. The germline V gene encodes CDR1 SEHNR and CDR2 FQNEAQ (reference sequence). CDR3: CASRTTENTEAFF. CDR3 DNA: TGCGCCAGCAGAACGACAGAGAACACTGAAGCTTTCTTT.

This clone showed up just once. This chain links TRBV2 with TRBJ2-5, with D possibly matching TRBD1 (5 bases). Deletions cut 6 bases from V and 4 bases from J, with 15 bases between. CDR1 is SNHLY, CDR2 FYNNEI, per germline. The CDR3 covers 14 residues. The CDR3 loop is CASRGNRLAETQYF. The CDR3 nucleotides are TGTGCCAGCAGAGGGAACAGGCTGGCAGAGACCCAGTACTTC.

The V and J genes are TRBV5-1 and TRBJ1-2, with 8 bases lining up with TRBD1. The CDR3 spans 15 residues. The germline V gene encodes CDR1 SGHRS and CDR2 YFSETQ. V lost 4 bases and J lost 4; bases outside the gene matches: 9. CDR3 region: CASSPTAGTGYGYTF. CDR3 nucleotide sequence: TGCGCCAGCAGCCCCACCGCGGGGACAGGCTATGGCTACACCTTC.